These 29 T cell receptor beta chains originate from one sample sequenced in a study of early T cells in non-severe SARS-CoV-2 infection. TCRdb called the 5' RACE reads again in MiXCR, with one record for every CDR3 protein. The top ten hold approximately 4% of the sample, which has more than 65,000 distinct CDR3 sequences, approximately 14% seen once. The specimen was whole blood, collected at baseline. All receptors derive from an adult who was a healthcare worker with PCR-confirmed SARS-CoV-2 infection or an uninfected control (not recorded which).

The V gene is TRBV6-1, the J gene TRBJ2-7; weak D call: TRBD1 (7 bases). The CDR3 consists of 13 residues. V was pared by 6 bases and J by 2 bases, with 11 bases between. Germline-derived CDR1 and CDR2 are MNHNS and SASEGT. The CDR3 loop is CASRWRGPYEQYF. DNA of the CDR3: TGTGCCAGCAGATGGAGGGGGCCCTACGAGCAGTACTTC.

The sample holds a few counts of this clonotype. J is TRBJ2-7 and V is TRBV29-1; the D gene could be TRBD1 or TRBD2 (5 bases each). CDR3 length: 12 amino acids. The germline V gene encodes CDR1 SQVTM and CDR2 ANQGSEA. CDR3 sequence reads: CRDRDRAYEQYF. The DNA for the CDR3 is TGCAGGGACCGGGACCGAGCCTACGAGCAGTACTTC.

In this sample, this clonotype turned up a few times. The chain joins TRBV27 to TRBJ2-2; 7 bases are a match to TRBD1. Germline V gene data show CDR1 as MNHEY and CDR2 as SMNVEV (reference sequence). After removal of 8 bases from V and 5 bases from J, the junction contained 17 bases not matched to a gene. The length of the CDR3 is 17 residues. The chain's CDR3 is CASSQGPTGVGTGELFF. The CDR3 DNA reads as TGTGCCAGCTCTCAGGGTCCAACAGGGGTCGGGACCGGGGAGCTGTTTTTT.

This clonotype was found many times. This chain links TRBV6-1 with TRBJ2-1; TRBD1 matches 9 bases. V gave up 5 bases and J gave up 4 bases; unmatched junction bases: 9. The CDR3 spans 16 residues. The germline V gene has CDR1 MNHNS and CDR2 SASEGT. CDR3 sequence (DNA): TGTGCCAGCAGTTTACAGGGGGCTTTAGGTTACAATGAGCAGTTCTTC. It specifies CASSLQGALGYNEQFF.

The sample holds many counts of this clonotype. The chain carries TRBV7-6 and TRBJ1-3; D unclear. CDR1 is SGHVS and CDR2 is FNYEAQ in the germline V gene. The V and J ends lost 1 base and 0 bases respectively, with 13 bases between them. The CDR3 has 17 amino acids. The CDR3 loop is CASSLEEGLSSGNTIYF. The DNA of the CDR3 is TGTGCCAGCAGCTTAGAGGAGGGCCTAAGCTCTGGAAACACCATATATTTT.

This clonotype was observed a few times. This sequence joins TRBV6-6 and TRBJ1-1, with a weak D call TRBD1 (6 bases). The CDR3 has 14 amino acids. V was pared by 5 bases and J by 3 bases, with 13 bases between. Per the germline V gene, CDR1 is MNHNY and CDR2 is SVGAGI (reference sequence). CDR3 in amino acids: CASSAIRGHTEAFF. DNA for the CDR3: TGTGCCAGCAGTGCAATCAGGGGCCACACTGAAGCTTTCTTT.

In this sample, this clonotype turned up many times. This sequence joins TRBV2 and TRBJ2-7, with 9 bases identical to TRBD1. Trimming removed 6 bases from V and 3 bases from J; junction bases left unmatched: 9. CDR1 SNHLY and CDR2 FYNNEI come from the germline V gene. This CDR3 contains 15 residues. The CDR3 nucleotides are TGTGCCAGCAGGATCTCGGGACAGGGCCTCTACGAGCAGTACTTC. Its translation: CASRISGQGLYEQYF.

The V and J genes are TRBV2 and TRBJ1-4; 7 nucleotides align to TRBD1. Germline values: CDR1 SNHLY, CDR2 FYNNEI. The CDR3 covers 14 residues. After removal of 4 bases from V and 8 bases from J, the junction contained 7 bases not matched to a gene. The CDR3 spells CASSAPTGLEKLFF. For the CDR3, the DNA is TGTGCCAGCAGTGCCCCGACAGGGTTGGAAAAACTGTTTTTT.

This clonotype was seen repeatedly, ten times or more. The rearrangement joins TRBV12-3 or TRBV12-4 to TRBJ2-3; TRBD2 agrees at 7 bases. The CDR3 length is 17 residues. Germline trimming cut 4 bases from V and 10 bases from J; bases unmatched to any gene: 20. In DNA, the CDR3 is TGTGCCAGCAGTTCCCACCAATCGCGGGGGACCCCCGGAGCGCAGTATTTT. It translates to CASSSHQSRGTPGAQYF.

This clonotype was seen a few times. V usage is TRBV28 and J usage is TRBJ1-2, with D unresolved. The germline V gene has CDR1 MDHEN and CDR2 SYDVKM. Trimming pared 2 bases from V and 4 bases from J, leaving 8 bases between. The CDR3 is 13 amino acids. The CDR3 region has the DNA TGTGCCAGCAGTTTAACAGAGGGCTATGGCTACACCTTC. This sequence encodes CASSLTEGYGYTF.

Only a few counts were recorded for this clonotype. The chain combines TRBV4-1 with TRBJ1-5, with D unresolved. V shed 4 bases and J shed 5 bases, with 9 bases lying between them. The CDR3 length is 13 residues. CDR1 and CDR2 (germline): MGHRA, YSYEKL. Here the CDR3 reads CASSLLEDQPQHF. DNA for the CDR3: TGCGCCAGCAGCCTCCTAGAGGATCAGCCCCAGCATTTT.

The chain recombines TRBV6-5 with TRBJ2-1, with unresolved D. The germline gives CDR1 MNHEY, CDR2 SVGAGI. V shed 2 bases and J shed 4 bases, with 12 bases lying between them. This CDR3 spans 15 amino acids. CDR3 protein: CASSYRNRVYNEQFF. The CDR3 nucleotides read TGTGCCAGCAGTTACAGGAATAGGGTTTACAATGAGCAGTTCTTC.

This clonotype was detected many times. V usage is TRBV29-1 and J usage is TRBJ2-7; perhaps D is TRBD1 or TRBD2 (5 bases each). The CDR3 covers 15 residues. Germline lookup yields CDR1 SQVTM and CDR2 ANQGSEA. V was trimmed by 2 bases and J by 3 bases, leaving 17 bases between them. CDR3 sequence reads: CSVEIWDQGLYEQYF. CDR3 coding DNA: TGCAGCGTTGAAATTTGGGACCAAGGCCTCTACGAGCAGTACTTC.

The V call is TRBV19, the J call TRBJ2-1; 12 nucleotides agree with TRBD2. V shed 3 bases, J shed 5 bases, and the junction held 2 bases outside the gene matches. The CDR3 covers 15 residues. CDR1 and CDR2 (germline): LNHDA, SQIVND (reference sequence). The CDR3, as DNA: TGTGCCAGTAGTATTTGGACTAGCGGGGACAATGAGCAGTTCTTC. Protein: CASSIWTSGDNEQFF.

The rearrangement joins TRBV27 to TRBJ2-7; D is undetermined. Germline-derived CDR1 and CDR2 are MNHEY and SMNVEV (reference sequence). Trimming took 4 bases from V and 3 from J, leaving 10 bases between them. This CDR3 comprises 13 residues. CDR3 DNA: TGTGCCAGCAGTTCCTCGCCATACTACGAGCAGTACTTC. As protein: CASSSSPYYEQYF.

The gene calls are TRBV14 and TRBJ2-1; maybe TRBD2 (6 bases). CDR3 length: 15 amino acids. V was cut by 8 bases and J by 3 bases, with 17 bases left in between. Germline assignment: CDR1 SGHDN and CDR2 FVKESK. CDR3 protein: CASRKWQGGYNEQFF. The CDR3 nucleotides read TGTGCCAGCCGTAAGTGGCAGGGAGGCTACAATGAGCAGTTCTTC.

The CDR3 bases are TGTGCCAGCAGTCCACAGGGTGGAGAGCAGTACTTC. This translates into CASSPQGGEQYF. V gene TRBV2 combines with J gene TRBJ2-7; TRBD1 is a possible D gene (6 bases). The V end was cut by 5 bases, the J end by 7 bases, with 12 bases between. Germline assignment: CDR1 SNHLY and CDR2 FYNNEI. The CDR3 runs 12 residues.

This clonotype has just a few counts. The chain has TRBV15 and TRBJ2-1; TRBD1 agrees at 7 bases. Germline V gene sequence: CDR1 LNHNV, CDR2 YYDKDF (reference sequence). The V gene end was trimmed by 0 bases and the J gene end by 6 bases; junction bases not matched to a gene: 8. This CDR3 has 16 residues. Here the CDR3 DNA reads TGTGCCACCAGCAGAGATTGGACAGGCCTAATCAATGAGCAGTTCTTC. This translates into CATSRDWTGLINEQFF.

A few counts support this clonotype. This sequence joins TRBV5-1 and TRBJ1-1; D not certain. V was clipped by 0 bases and J by 1 base, with 7 bases between them. This CDR3 contains 14 residues. From germline, CDR1 is SGHRS and CDR2 YFSETQ. Here the CDR3 DNA reads TGCGCCAGCAGCTTGGACAGACCGAACACTGAAGCTTTCTTT. Protein: CASSLDRPNTEAFF.

This clonotype was observed at least ten times. V is TRBV1 and J is TRBJ2-2; no DNA check was done on the table's D call, TRBD1. TRBV1 is labeled a pseudogene. This CDR3 has 16 residues. The CDR3 spells CTSSLPDRTNTGELFF. The CDR3 DNA sequence: TGCACCAGCAGCCTACCGGACAGGACGAACACCGGGGAGCTGTTTTTT.

This clonotype was seen a few times. As DNA, the CDR3 is TGCGCCAGCAGCTTCGCTCTAGCGGGAGGGCTTAACGATGAGCAGTTCTTC. It specifies CASSFALAGGLNDEQFF. This chain uses TRBV5-1 with TRBJ2-1; 12 nucleotides agree with TRBD2. V trimming: 2 bases; J trimming: 8 bases; junction bases outside the gene matches: 11. The CDR3 has 17 amino acids. Germline CDR1 and CDR2: SGHRS and YFSETQ.

The chain recombines TRBV2 with TRBJ1-2; D is unclear. Trimming removed 8 bases from V and 8 bases from J, with 12 bases in between. Germline V gene data show CDR1 as SNHLY and CDR2 as FYNNEI. The CDR3 is 11 amino acids. The CDR3 here is CASPVGGGYTF. The CDR3 DNA sequence: TGTGCCAGCCCGGTGGGCGGAGGCTACACCTTC.

This chain uses TRBV12-3 or TRBV12-4 with TRBJ2-3; D perhaps matches TRBD2 (6 bases). The CDR3 sequence is 15 residues long. The ends were cut back, 1 base at V and 5 bases at J, with 13 bases in the middle. CDR3 sequence: CASSLVRRAGDTQYF. The CDR3 DNA reads TGTGCCAGCAGTTTAGTTAGGAGGGCCGGAGATACGCAGTATTTT.

This clonotype was observed a few times. This chain joins TRBV7-3 and TRBJ1-1; D ambiguous. CDR1 and CDR2 from the germline V gene are SGHTA and FQGTGA. Trimming took off 5 bases at V and 0 bases at J, with 7 bases between the two ends. The CDR3 spans 13 residues. CDR3 loop: CASSAYLNTEAFF. DNA of the CDR3: TGTGCCAGCAGCGCCTATCTGAACACTGAAGCTTTCTTT.

Concerning this clonotype itself: The conserved closing phenylalanine or tryptophan is absent in this CDR3, likely reflecting a read error. V gene TRBV9 combines with J gene TRBJ2-1; 12 nucleotides line up with TRBD2. From germline, CDR1 is SGDLS and CDR2 YYNGEE. The CDR3 loop spans 20 amino acids. The trim removed 3 bases at V and 3 bases at J, leaving 16 bases unmatched. DNA of the CDR3: TGTGCCAGCAGCGCCCTAGCGGGAGGGCCTGGAAAACGGGTCTACAATGAGCAGTTCTCC. This gives the protein CASSALAGGPGKRVYNEQFS.

This clonotype was recorded many times. V usage is TRBV9 and J usage is TRBJ2-3, with 10 nucleotides matching TRBD2. The CDR3 extends over 14 amino acids. The ends lost 3 bases at V and 5 bases at J; junction bases unmatched: 3. Germline CDR1 is SGDLS and CDR2 is YYNGEE. The CDR3 DNA follows: TGTGCCAGCAGCGCTAGCGGGAGAGAAGATACGCAGTATTTT. Translation gives CASSASGREDTQYF.

This clonotype has at least ten counts. V is TRBV12-3 or TRBV12-4 and J is TRBJ2-2; 8 bases align to TRBD1. The CDR3 totals 14 residues. With V trimmed by 7 bases and J by 3 bases, 4 bases remained unmatched. CDR3: CASTRTGYTGELFF. CDR3 in DNA: TGTGCCAGCACCCGGACAGGGTACACCGGGGAGCTGTTTTTT.

This clonotype occurred many times. This rearrangement joins TRBV28 to TRBJ1-1; D not resolved. CDR1 is MDHEN and CDR2 is SYDVKM in the germline V gene. Trimming removed 3 bases at V and 1 base at J, with 12 bases between. The CDR3 is 15 residues long. The CDR3: CASSLFRRSNTEAFF. DNA for the CDR3: TGTGCCAGCAGTTTGTTTCGCAGATCGAACACTGAAGCTTTCTTT.

This clonotype was seen only a few times. This chain uses TRBV2 with TRBJ2-3, with 9 nucleotides matching TRBD2. Trimming removed 6 bases from V and 4 bases from J; junction bases left unmatched: 8. The CDR3 spans 15 residues. Germline CDR1 SNHLY, CDR2 FYNNEI. The CDR3 DNA follows: TGTGCCAGCAGGATCCTAGCGGGGAGAGCAGATACGCAGTATTTT. Translating gives CASRILAGRADTQYF.